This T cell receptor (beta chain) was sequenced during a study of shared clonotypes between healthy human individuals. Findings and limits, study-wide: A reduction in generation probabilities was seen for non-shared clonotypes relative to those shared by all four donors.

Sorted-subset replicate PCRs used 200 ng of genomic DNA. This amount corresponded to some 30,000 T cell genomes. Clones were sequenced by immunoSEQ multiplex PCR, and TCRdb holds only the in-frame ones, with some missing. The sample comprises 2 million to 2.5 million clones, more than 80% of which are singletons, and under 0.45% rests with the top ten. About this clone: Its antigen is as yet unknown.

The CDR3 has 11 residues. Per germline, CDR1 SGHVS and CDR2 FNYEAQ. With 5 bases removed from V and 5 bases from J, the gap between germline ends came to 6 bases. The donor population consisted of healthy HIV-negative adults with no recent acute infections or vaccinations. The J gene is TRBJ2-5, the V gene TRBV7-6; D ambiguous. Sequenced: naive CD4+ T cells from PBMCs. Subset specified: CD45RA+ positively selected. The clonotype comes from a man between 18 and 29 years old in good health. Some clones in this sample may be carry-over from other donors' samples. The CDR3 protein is CASSPDETQYF. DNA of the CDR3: TGTGCCAGCAGCCCAGACGAGACCCAGTACTTC.